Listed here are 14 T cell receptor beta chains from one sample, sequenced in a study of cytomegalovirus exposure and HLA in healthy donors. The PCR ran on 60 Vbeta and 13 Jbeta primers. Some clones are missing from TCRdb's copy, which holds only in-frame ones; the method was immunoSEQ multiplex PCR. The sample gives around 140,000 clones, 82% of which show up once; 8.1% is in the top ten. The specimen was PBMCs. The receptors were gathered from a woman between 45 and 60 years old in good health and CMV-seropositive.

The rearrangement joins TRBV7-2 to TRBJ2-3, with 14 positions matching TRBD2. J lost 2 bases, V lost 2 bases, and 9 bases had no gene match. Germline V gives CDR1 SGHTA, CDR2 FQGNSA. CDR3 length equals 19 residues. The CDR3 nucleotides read TGTGCCAGCAGCTTAAATCGACTAGCGGGAGGGTCCGCCACAGATACGCAGTATTTT. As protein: CASSLNRLAGGSATDTQYF.

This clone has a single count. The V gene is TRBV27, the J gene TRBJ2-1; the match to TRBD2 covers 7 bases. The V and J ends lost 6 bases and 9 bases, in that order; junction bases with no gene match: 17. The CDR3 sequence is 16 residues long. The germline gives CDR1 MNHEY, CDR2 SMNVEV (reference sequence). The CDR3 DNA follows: TGTGCCAGCAGCCTCCCTACTAGCGTTACGCCCGGTGAGCAGTTCTTC. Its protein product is CASSLPTSVTPGEQFF.

The CDR3 nucleotides are TGTGCCAGCAGCCCCTTCTACGAGCAGTACTTC. This translates into CASSPFYEQYF. The chain couples TRBV7-9 to TRBJ2-7, with no clear D. Germline values: CDR1 SEHNR, CDR2 FQNEAQ (reference sequence). This CDR3 is 11 amino acids long. Deletions cut 5 bases from V and 3 bases from J, with 5 bases between.

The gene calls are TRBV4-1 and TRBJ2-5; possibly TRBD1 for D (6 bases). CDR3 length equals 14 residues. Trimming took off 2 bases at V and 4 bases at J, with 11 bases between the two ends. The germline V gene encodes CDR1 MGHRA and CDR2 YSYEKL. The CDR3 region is CASSQIQGSETQYF. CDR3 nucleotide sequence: TGCGCCAGCAGCCAAATTCAGGGGTCAGAGACCCAGTACTTC.

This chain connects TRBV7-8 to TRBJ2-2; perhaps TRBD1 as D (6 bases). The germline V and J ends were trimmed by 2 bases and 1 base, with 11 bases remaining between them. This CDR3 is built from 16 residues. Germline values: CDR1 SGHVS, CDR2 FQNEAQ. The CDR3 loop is CASSLMGAQNTGELFF. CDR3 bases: TGTGCCAGCAGCTTAATGGGGGCCCAGAACACCGGGGAGCTGTTTTTT. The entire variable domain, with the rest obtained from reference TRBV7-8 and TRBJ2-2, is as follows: GAGVSQSPRYKVAKRGQDVALRCDPISGHVSLFWYQQALGQGPEFLTYFQNEAQLDKSGLPSDRFFAERPEGSVSTLKIQRTQQEDSAVYLCASSLMGAQNTGELFFGEGSRLTVL.

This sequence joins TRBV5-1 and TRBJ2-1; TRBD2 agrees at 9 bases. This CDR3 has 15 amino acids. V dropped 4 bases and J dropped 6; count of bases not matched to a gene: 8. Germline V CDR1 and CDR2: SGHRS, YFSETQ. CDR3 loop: CASSPLTSGANEQFF. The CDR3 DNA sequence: TGCGCCAGCAGCCCCCTGACTAGCGGTGCCAATGAGCAGTTCTTC.

CDR3 amino acids: CASSRPARAEDTQYF. Here the CDR3 DNA reads TGTGCCAGCAGTCGTCCCGCCAGGGCCGAGGATACGCAGTATTTT. The V gene is TRBV6-1, the J gene TRBJ2-3; a weak D match, TRBD1 (5 bases). Germline V gives CDR1 MNHNS, CDR2 SASEGT. This CDR3 has 15 residues. V was cut by 5 bases and J by 6 bases, with 18 bases left in between.

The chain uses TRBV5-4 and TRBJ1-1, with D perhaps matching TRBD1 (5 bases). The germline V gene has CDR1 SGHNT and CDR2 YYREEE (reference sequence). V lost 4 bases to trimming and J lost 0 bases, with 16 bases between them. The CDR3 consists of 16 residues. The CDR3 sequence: CASSRPGGIMNTEAFF. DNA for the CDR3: TGTGCCAGCAGCCGTCCCGGGGGAATCATGAACACTGAAGCTTTCTTT.

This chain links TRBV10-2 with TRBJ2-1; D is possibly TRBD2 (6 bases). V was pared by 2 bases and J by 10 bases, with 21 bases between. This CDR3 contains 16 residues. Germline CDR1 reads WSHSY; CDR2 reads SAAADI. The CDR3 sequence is CASSEGIAALNGEQFF. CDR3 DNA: TGCGCCAGCAGTGAGGGAATAGCGGCCCTGAATGGGGAGCAGTTCTTC.

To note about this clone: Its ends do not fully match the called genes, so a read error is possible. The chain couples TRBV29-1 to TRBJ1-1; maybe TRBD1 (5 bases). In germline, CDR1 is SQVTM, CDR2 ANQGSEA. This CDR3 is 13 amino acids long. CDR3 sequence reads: CSAEGRGTYRPFF. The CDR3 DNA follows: TGCAGCGCTGAAGGGAGGGGAACATATAGGCCTTTCTTT.

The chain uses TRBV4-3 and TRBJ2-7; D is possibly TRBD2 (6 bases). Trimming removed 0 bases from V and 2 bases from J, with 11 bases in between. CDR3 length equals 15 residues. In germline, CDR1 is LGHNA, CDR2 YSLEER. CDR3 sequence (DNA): TGCGCCAGCAGCCAAGAAGCCGGGGGACCCTACGAGCAGTACTTC. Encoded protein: CASSQEAGGPYEQYF.

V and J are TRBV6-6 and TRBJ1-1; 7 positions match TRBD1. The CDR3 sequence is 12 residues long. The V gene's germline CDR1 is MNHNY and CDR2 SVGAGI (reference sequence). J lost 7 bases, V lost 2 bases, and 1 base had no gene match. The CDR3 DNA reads TGTGCCAGCAGTTACGGACAGGTTGAAGCTTTCTTT. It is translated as CASSYGQVEAFF.

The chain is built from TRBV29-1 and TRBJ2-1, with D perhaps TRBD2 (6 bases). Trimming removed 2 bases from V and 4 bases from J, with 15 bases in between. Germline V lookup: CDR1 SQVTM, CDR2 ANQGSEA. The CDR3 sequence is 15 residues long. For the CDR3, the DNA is TGCAGCGTTGAACCCCGACTAGGACATTACAATGAGCAGTTCTTC. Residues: CSVEPRLGHYNEQFF.

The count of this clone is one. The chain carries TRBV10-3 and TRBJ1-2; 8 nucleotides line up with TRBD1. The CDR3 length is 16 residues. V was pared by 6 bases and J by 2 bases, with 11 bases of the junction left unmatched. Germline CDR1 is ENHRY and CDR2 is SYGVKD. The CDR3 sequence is CAISLGRGLGNYGYTF. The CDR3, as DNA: TGTGCCATCAGCCTCGGCAGGGGGCTGGGAAACTATGGCTACACCTTC.